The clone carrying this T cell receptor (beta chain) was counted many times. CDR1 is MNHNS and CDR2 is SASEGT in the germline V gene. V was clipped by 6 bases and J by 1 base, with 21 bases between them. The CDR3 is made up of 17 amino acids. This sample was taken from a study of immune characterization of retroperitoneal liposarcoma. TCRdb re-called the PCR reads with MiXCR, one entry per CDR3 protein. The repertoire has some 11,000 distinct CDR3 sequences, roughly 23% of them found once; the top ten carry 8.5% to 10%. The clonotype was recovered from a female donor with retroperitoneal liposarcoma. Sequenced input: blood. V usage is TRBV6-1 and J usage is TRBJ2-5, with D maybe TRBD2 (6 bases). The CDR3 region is CASSLARLVRAQETQYF. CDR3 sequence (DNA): TGTGCCAGCAGCTTAGCGAGACTAGTTAGGGCCCAAGAGACCCAGTACTTC.